What follows is one T cell receptor (beta chain) and its context. Those enrolled, adults aged roughly 18 to 90 years, came from about 24 US areas. The study assigned cohorts using participant-reported clinical history. Among Cohort 3 donors, those recovered had two negative PCRs, clearance, or symptom resolution. These data belong to a study of blood T cell repertoires in COVID-19. The CDR3 is 14 amino acids. Unmatched junction bases numbered 4, after V lost 5 bases and J lost 4 bases. Germline values: CDR1 LNHDA, CDR2 SQIVND (reference sequence). Method: immunoSEQ multiplex PCR; TCRdb's copy keeps in-frame clones and lacks some. The table includes fewer than 300,000 clones, approximately 85% detected once.

This chain connects TRBV19 to TRBJ2-5; 10 positions match TRBD2. The TCR was taken from a woman between 25 and 40 years old who had recovered from COVID-19. What was sequenced was PBMCs or T cells enriched from blood (not recorded which). DNA of the CDR3: TGTGCCAGTAGTCCTAGCGGGAGTATAGAGACCCAGTACTTC. Protein product: CASSPSGSIETQYF. Using reference TRBV19 and TRBJ2-5 for the parts outside the CDR3, the full variable domain is DGGITQSPKYLFRKEGQNVTLSCEQNLNHDAMYWYRQDPGQGLRLIYYSQIVNDFQKGDIAEGYSVSREKKESFPLTVTSAQKNPTAFYLCASSPSGSIETQYFGPGTRLLVL.